The clone carrying this T cell receptor (beta chain) was recorded at least ten times. Antigen unknown. These data are taken from a study of regulatory T cells in long-lasting Graves disease. The time point is: persistent/refractory GD, antithyroid drugs over 5 years with positive TRAb. Following extraction of RNA from PBMCs, that RNA was used to make the TCR library. Study observations and caveats: When disease was persistent, TRBV28, TRBJ1-2 and TRBJ2-5 were the favored segments.

HTBI primers from iRepertoire and Arm-PCR of CDR3 regions yielded the TCR beta libraries. A single record per CDR3 protein comes from TCRdb applying MiXCR to the multiplex PCR reads. The sample lists 500,000 to 700,000 distinct CDR3 sequences, around 32% occurring once. Germline trimming cut 6 bases from V and 5 bases from J; bases unmatched to any gene: 13. CDR3 size: 15 residues. The V call is TRBV12-3 or TRBV12-4, the J call TRBJ2-7, with 7 nucleotides matching TRBD2. Sequencing was performed on peripheral blood mononuclear cells (PBMCs), taken when the disease was refractory, from a patient treated with antithyroid drugs. The source is a female donor with Graves disease. In nucleotides, the CDR3 is TGTGCCAGCAGGTTGGAGGGGCGGGAGAGGAACGAGCAGTACTTC. This gives the protein CASRLEGRERNEQYF.